Listed below are T cell receptor beta chains from one sample, sequenced in a study of human T cells and chemical hapten exposure. TCRdb itself ran the RACE reads through MiXCR, one entry per CDR3 protein. The sample lists around 190,000 distinct CDR3 sequences; around 20% were seen once. The specimen was whole blood, collected in connection with sensitization to the hapten diphenylcyclopropenone (DPC). All receptors come from a woman between 45 and 60 years old with alopecia areata. Some clones in this sample may be carry-over from other donors' samples. Each CDR3 is given with its conserved first and last residue. D genes are given only for firm matches. The size entry is marked missing in some rows and otherwise reads once, few, many or a size class.

CDR3 protein: CASRGAGRPVGGYTF
CDR3 DNA: TGTGCCAGTAGAGGGGCAGGCCGCCCGGTAGGTGGCTACACCTTC
V gene: TRBV3-1
D gene: .
clone size: .
J gene: TRBJ1-2

CDR3 protein: CASSFPQGASDTQYF
CDR3 DNA: TGTGCCAGCAGCTTCCCCCAGGGGGCCTCAGATACGCAGTATTTT
V gene: TRBV7-9
D gene: TRBD1
clone size: few
J gene: TRBJ2-3

CDR3 protein: CASSLESQLAGVGELFF
CDR3 DNA: TGTGCCAGCAGCTTAGAGTCTCAACTAGCGGGAGTTGGGGAGCTGTTTTTT
V gene: TRBV7-2
D gene: TRBD2
clone size: few
J gene: TRBJ2-2

CDR3 protein: CASSLAFDGAEAFF
CDR3 DNA: TGTGCCAGCAGCTTAGCCTTCGACGGGGCTGAAGCTTTCTTT
V gene: TRBV7-9
D gene: .
clone size: .
J gene: TRBJ1-1

CDR3 protein: CSGTSGTIYNEQFF
CDR3 DNA: TGCAGCGGAACTAGCGGGACCATCTACAATGAGCAGTTCTTC
V gene: TRBV29-1
D gene: TRBD2
clone size: .
J gene: TRBJ2-1

CDR3 protein: CASSMRQGQPQHF
CDR3 DNA: TGTGCCAGTAGTATGCGACAGGGACAGCCCCAGCATTTT
V gene: TRBV19
D gene: TRBD1
clone size: few
J gene: TRBJ1-5

CDR3 protein: CASSERHSNQPQHF
CDR3 DNA: TGTGCCAGCAGTGAACGCCATAGCAATCAGCCCCAGCATTTT
V gene: TRBV2
D gene: .
clone size: .
J gene: TRBJ1-5

CDR3 protein: CASSVGQAIGYGYTF
CDR3 DNA: TGTGCCAGCAGCGTCGGACAGGCCATTGGGTATGGCTACACCTTC
V gene: TRBV9
D gene: TRBD1
clone size: .
J gene: TRBJ1-2

CDR3 protein: CSASFQAGVPGELFF
CDR3 DNA: TGCAGTGCTAGTTTTCAAGCGGGAGTACCCGGGGAGCTGTTTTTT
V gene: TRBV20-1
D gene: TRBD2
clone size: .
J gene: TRBJ2-2

CDR3 protein: CSARHEDPGASGPQHF
CDR3 DNA: TGCAGTGCCAGACACGAAGACCCAGGGGCATCAGGGCCCCAGCATTTT
V gene: TRBV20-1
D gene: .
clone size: .
J gene: TRBJ1-5

CDR3 protein: CASSLNREANYGYTF
CDR3 DNA: TGTGCCAGCAGCCTCAACAGAGAAGCTAACTATGGCTACACCTTC
V gene: TRBV3-1
D gene: .
clone size: few
J gene: TRBJ1-2

CDR3 protein: CSARDSGKPPYEQYF
CDR3 DNA: TGCAGTGCTAGAGATAGCGGGAAGCCCCCCTACGAGCAGTACTTC
V gene: TRBV20-1
D gene: TRBD2
clone size: .
J gene: TRBJ2-7

CDR3 protein: CSAVTSLDRTDTQYF
CDR3 DNA: TGCAGTGCCGTGACTAGCTTGGATAGGACAGATACGCAGTATTTT
V gene: TRBV20-1
D gene: TRBD2
clone size: few
J gene: TRBJ2-3

CDR3 protein: CSAMLATSPYNEQFF
CDR3 DNA: TGCAGTGCTATGTTAGCGACGAGTCCCTACAATGAGCAGTTCTTC
V gene: TRBV20-1
D gene: .
clone size: many
J gene: TRBJ2-1

CDR3 protein: CASSLAPGWTQYF
CDR3 DNA: TGTGCCAGCAGCTTAGCCCCAGGGTGGACGCAGTATTTT
V gene: TRBV7-2
D gene: .
clone size: few
J gene: TRBJ2-3

CDR3 protein: CASQDRGDSDTQYF
CDR3 DNA: TGTGCCAGCCAGGACAGGGGGGATTCAGATACGCAGTATTTT
V gene: TRBV6-4
D gene: TRBD1
clone size: .
J gene: TRBJ2-3

CDR3 protein: CSGARETQYF
CDR3 DNA: TGCAGCGGGGCACGAGAGACCCAGTACTTC
V gene: TRBV29-1
D gene: .
clone size: few
J gene: TRBJ2-5

CDR3 protein: CASKGGGGNSYEQYF
CDR3 DNA: TGTGCCAGCAAGGGGGGCGGAGGGAACTCCTACGAGCAGTACTTC
V gene: TRBV27
D gene: .
clone size: few
J gene: TRBJ2-7

CDR3 protein: CSVKGTVTYEQYF
CDR3 DNA: TGCAGCGTGAAGGGGACGGTCACCTACGAGCAGTACTTC
V gene: TRBV29-1
D gene: .
clone size: .
J gene: TRBJ2-7

CDR3 protein: CASSLEGADTGELFF
CDR3 DNA: TGTGCCAGCAGCCTGGAGGGGGCGGATACCGGGGAGCTGTTTTTT
V gene: TRBV11-3
D gene: .
clone size: few
J gene: TRBJ2-2

CDR3 protein: CASSVQQGVNTGELFF
CDR3 DNA: TGTGCCAGCAGTGTTCAGCAGGGGGTTAACACCGGGGAGCTGTTTTTT
V gene: TRBV2
D gene: TRBD1
clone size: few
J gene: TRBJ2-2

CDR3 protein: CSVEQGGTDTQYF
CDR3 DNA: TGCAGCGTTGAGCAAGGGGGCACAGATACGCAGTATTTT
V gene: TRBV29-1
D gene: .
clone size: few
J gene: TRBJ2-3

CDR3 protein: CASSQEGLTDTQYF
CDR3 DNA: TGTGCCAGCAGCCAAGAGGGACTGACAGATACGCAGTATTTT
V gene: TRBV14
D gene: .
clone size: few
J gene: TRBJ2-3

CDR3 protein: CSVDYTGVFYNF
CDR3 DNA: TGCAGCGTTGATTATACAGGGGTCTTCTACAACTTC
V gene: TRBV29-1
D gene: TRBD1
clone size: .
J gene: TRBJ1-2

CDR3 protein: CASSLWEPGSYEQYF
CDR3 DNA: TGCGCCAGCAGCTTGTGGGAACCAGGCTCCTACGAGCAGTACTTC
V gene: TRBV5-1
D gene: .
clone size: .
J gene: TRBJ2-7

CDR3 protein: CASTGKRFNQPQHF
CDR3 DNA: TGTGCCAGTACTGGGAAGCGTTTCAATCAGCCCCAGCATTTT
V gene: TRBV19
D gene: .
clone size: few
J gene: TRBJ1-5

CDR3 protein: CASSSLRMNTEAFF
CDR3 DNA: TGTGCCAGCAGTTCTTTAAGGATGAACACTGAAGCTTTCTTT
V gene: TRBV12-3/TRBV12-4
D gene: .
clone size: few
J gene: TRBJ1-1

CDR3 protein: CASSWSGSDYEQYF
CDR3 DNA: TGTGCCAGCAGCTGGAGCGGGAGTGATTACGAGCAGTACTTC
V gene: TRBV7-2
D gene: TRBD2
clone size: .
J gene: TRBJ2-7

CDR3 protein: CASRRDRAGPYEQYF
CDR3 DNA: TGTGCCAGCAGAAGGGACAGGGCGGGACCCTACGAGCAGTACTTC
V gene: TRBV7-9
D gene: TRBD1
clone size: .
J gene: TRBJ2-7

CDR3 protein: CSAQTYSSYNEQFF
CDR3 DNA: TGCAGTGCCCAGACGTATAGCTCCTACAATGAGCAGTTCTTC
V gene: TRBV20-1
D gene: .
clone size: few
J gene: TRBJ2-1

CDR3 protein: CASSEYANTTGYNEQFF
CDR3 DNA: TGTGCCAGCAGTGAATACGCGAATACGACTGGTTACAATGAGCAGTTCTTC
V gene: TRBV25-1
D gene: .
clone size: .
J gene: TRBJ2-1

CDR3 protein: CASSPSRGYQPQHF
CDR3 DNA: TGTGCCAGCAGCCCCTCCCGCGGGTATCAGCCCCAGCATTTT
V gene: TRBV7-2
D gene: .
clone size: .
J gene: TRBJ1-5

CDR3 protein: CASSQGAAAAAGQYF
CDR3 DNA: TGTGCCAGCAGCCAAGGCGCGGCGGCAGCTGCCGGTCAGTACTTC
V gene: TRBV4-2
D gene: .
clone size: .
J gene: TRBJ2-7

CDR3 protein: CSARLQGNGYTF
CDR3 DNA: TGCAGTGCTAGGCTACAGGGTAATGGCTACACCTTC
V gene: TRBV20-1
D gene: .
clone size: .
J gene: TRBJ1-2

CDR3 protein: CASSTRTGTGELFF
CDR3 DNA: TGTGCCAGCAGTACTAGGACAGGCACCGGGGAGCTGTTTTTT
V gene: TRBV12-3/TRBV12-4
D gene: TRBD1
clone size: .
J gene: TRBJ2-2

CDR3 protein: CASSDLGGTNTEAFF
CDR3 DNA: TGTGCCAGCAGTGATTTAGGCGGGACGAACACTGAAGCTTTCTTT
V gene: TRBV2
D gene: .
clone size: .
J gene: TRBJ1-1

CDR3 protein: CATSTRPGLSNQPQHF
CDR3 DNA: TGTGCCACCAGCACGAGGCCCGGACTGAGCAATCAGCCCCAGCATTTT
V gene: TRBV15
D gene: .
clone size: .
J gene: TRBJ1-5

CDR3 protein: CASSSTGRSKTGELFF
CDR3 DNA: TGTGCCAGCAGTTCCACCGGGAGATCGAAGACCGGGGAGCTGTTTTTT
V gene: TRBV13
D gene: .
clone size: .
J gene: TRBJ2-2

CDR3 protein: CASSQDQSSTYNEQFF
CDR3 DNA: TGTGCCAGCAGCCAAGATCAAAGCAGTACCTACAATGAGCAGTTCTTC
V gene: TRBV4-2
D gene: .
clone size: few
J gene: TRBJ2-1

CDR3 protein: CASSLAGAGVNTGELFF
CDR3 DNA: TGTGCCAGCAGTTTAGCGGGGGCAGGGGTCAACACCGGGGAGCTGTTTTTT
V gene: TRBV12-3/TRBV12-4
D gene: .
clone size: .
J gene: TRBJ2-2

CDR3 protein: CAPLGGRLSSGNTIYF
CDR3 DNA: TGTGCCCCCCTCGGGGGCCGACTGTCCTCTGGAAACACCATATATTTT
V gene: TRBV10-3
D gene: .
clone size: .
J gene: TRBJ1-3

CDR3 protein: CASSQSSGSYEQYF
CDR3 DNA: TGCGCCAGCAGCCAATCTAGCGGGAGCTACGAGCAGTACTTC
V gene: TRBV5-1
D gene: TRBD2
clone size: .
J gene: TRBJ2-7

CDR3 protein: CASSYRTSDQPQHF
CDR3 DNA: TGTGCCAGCAGCTACCGGACATCGGATCAGCCCCAGCATTTT
V gene: TRBV7-8
D gene: .
clone size: few
J gene: TRBJ1-5

CDR3 protein: CASSWVQGATTEAFF
CDR3 DNA: TGCGCCAGCAGCTGGGTACAGGGGGCTACCACTGAAGCTTTCTTT
V gene: TRBV5-1
D gene: TRBD1
clone size: few
J gene: TRBJ1-1

CDR3 protein: CAISDRTGAAQGYGYTF
CDR3 DNA: TGTGCCATCAGTGACAGGACAGGGGCCGCCCAGGGGTATGGCTACACCTTC
V gene: TRBV10-3
D gene: TRBD1
clone size: once
J gene: TRBJ1-2